Below are 18 T cell receptor beta chains sequenced from a single sample in a study of shared clonotypes between healthy human individuals. Repertoires were generated with immunoSEQ multiplex PCR, while TCRdb's copy carries only in-frame clones and drops some. The data show roughly 2 million clones, nearly 97% seen once. Specimen: naive CD4+ T cells sorted from blood. Described subset: CD45RA+ positively selected. The receptors originated from a man in his late teens or twenties in good health.

This chain links TRBV6-6 with TRBJ1-1; TRBD1 might be the D (5 bases). Trimming left V 7 bases short and J 5 bases short, with 17 bases between. The CDR3 loop spans 14 amino acids. Germline V gene sequence: CDR1 MNHNY, CDR2 SVGAGI (reference sequence). The CDR3 reads CASIQDTGGTEAFF. CDR3 DNA sequence: TGTGCCAGCATACAGGACACGGGCGGGACTGAAGCTTTCTTT.

Only one count was recorded for this clone. This rearrangement joins TRBV7-3 to TRBJ2-1; 9 bases are a match to TRBD2. V shed 5 bases, J shed 2 bases, and the junction held 10 bases outside the gene matches. The germline V gene has CDR1 SGHTA and CDR2 FQGTGA. CDR3 length: 17 residues. The DNA of the CDR3 is TGTGCCAGCAGCCCGGTAGCGGGGGCGCCCACCTACAATGAGCAGTTCTTC. Protein product: CASSPVAGAPTYNEQFF. The variable domain in full, completed from reference TRBV7-3 and TRBJ2-1, reads GAGVSQTPSNKVTEKGKYVELRCDPISGHTALYWYRQSLGQGPEFLIYFQGTGAADDSGLPNDRFFAVRPEGSVSTLKIQRTERGDSAVYLCASSPVAGAPTYNEQFFGPGTRLTVL.

This chain links TRBV6-5 with TRBJ2-1; the match to TRBD2 covers 9 bases. The CDR3 contains 12 residues. CDR1 and CDR2 (germline): MNHEY, SVGAGI. The V and J ends lost 6 bases and 13 bases, in that order; junction bases with no gene match: 7. CDR3: CASRATSGYQFF. CDR3 in DNA: TGTGCCAGCAGGGCAACTAGCGGGTACCAGTTCTTC.

The chain uses TRBV5-4 and TRBJ2-5, with TRBD1 identical over 9 bases. The germline V gene encodes CDR1 SGHNT and CDR2 YYREEE (reference sequence). The CDR3 sequence is 15 residues long. Unmatched junction bases numbered 10, after V lost 5 bases and J lost 5 bases. The CDR3 sequence is CASSRGDRDGETQYF. In DNA form, the CDR3 reads TGTGCCAGCAGTCGAGGGGACAGGGACGGCGAGACCCAGTACTTC. The full variable domain, completed using reference TRBV5-4 and TRBJ2-5, is ETGVTQSPTHLIKTRGQQVTLRCSSQSGHNTVSWYQQALGQGPQFIFQYYREEENGRGNFPPRFSGLQFPNYSSELNVNALELDDSALYLCASSRGDRDGETQYFGPGTRLLVL.

This chain links TRBV9 with TRBJ1-2; D possibly corresponds to TRBD1 (5 bases). Germline V lookup: CDR1 SGDLS, CDR2 YYNGEE. V lost 3 bases and J lost 4, with 16 bases in between. This CDR3 contains 15 residues. The chain's CDR3 is CASSAYPGQAYGYTF. In DNA form, the CDR3 reads TGTGCCAGCAGCGCCTATCCGGGGCAGGCCTATGGCTACACCTTC.

The chain couples TRBV30 to TRBJ1-2; D unclear. Germline V lookup: CDR1 GTSNPN, CDR2 SVGIG (reference sequence). The CDR3 contains 13 residues. Between the trimmed V and J ends, which lost 0 bases and 7 bases, there was a span of 12 bases. CDR3 coding DNA: TGTGCCTGGAGTGTACTCACAGACTCTGGCTACACCTTC. This encodes CAWSVLTDSGYTF.

As regards this clone: The same CDR3 arises from other DNA sequences in this sample as well. This chain connects TRBV2 to TRBJ2-5, with D unclear. CDR1 is SNHLY, CDR2 FYNNEI, per germline. Trimming stripped 4 bases from V and 1 base from J, with 7 bases between. This CDR3 has 13 residues. Here the CDR3 reads CASSVRAQETQYF. The CDR3 bases are TGTGCCAGCAGTGTCAGAGCCCAAGAGACCCAGTACTTC.

V and J are TRBV7-9 and TRBJ2-2; 8 bases line up with TRBD1. This CDR3 has 15 amino acids. Germline CDR1 and CDR2: SEHNR and FQNEAQ (reference sequence). V shed 3 bases, J shed 1 base, and the junction held 1 base outside the gene matches. The CDR3 nucleotides are TGTGCCAGCAGCTTTACAGGGGGGAACACCGGGGAGCTGTTTTTT. Its protein is CASSFTGGNTGELFF.

The rearrangement links TRBV6-1 to TRBJ2-7, with 9 bases fitting TRBD1. Trimming took 4 bases from V and 0 from J; bases not matched to a gene: 4. Germline V CDR1 and CDR2: MNHNS, SASEGT. This CDR3 has 15 amino acids. The CDR3 DNA is TGTGCCAGCAGTGGAGGACAGGGGAGCTCCTACGAGCAGTACTTC. Protein sequence: CASSGGQGSSYEQYF.

There are a few counts of this clone. The V and J genes are TRBV18 and TRBJ2-2, with a weak D call TRBD1 (6 bases). The length of the CDR3 is 15 residues. CDR1 and CDR2 from the germline V gene are KGHSH and LQKENI. V shed 3 bases and J shed 6 bases, with 14 bases lying between them. The CDR3 nucleotides are TGTGCCAGCTCACCCCCCGGACAGCACGCCGGGGAGCTGTTTTTT. This gives the protein CASSPPGQHAGELFF.

The chain links TRBV19 to TRBJ1-6; weak D call: TRBD1 (5 bases). V shed 7 bases and J shed 10 bases, with 11 bases lying between them. Germline V gives CDR1 LNHDA, CDR2 SQIVND (reference sequence). CDR3 length: 12 amino acids. The CDR3 region has the DNA TGTGCCAGTAACGAGGGACGGTCACCCCTCCACTTT. As protein: CASNEGRSPLHF.

The V and J genes are TRBV6-5 and TRBJ2-2; 9 nucleotides match TRBD1. CDR1 is MNHEY, CDR2 SVGAGI, per germline. The CDR3 is 15 amino acids. The V and J ends lost 5 bases and 5 bases, in that order; junction bases with no gene match: 6. The CDR3 sequence is CASSRGTGSTGELFF. The CDR3 DNA follows: TGTGCCAGCAGTAGAGGGACAGGGAGTACCGGGGAGCTGTTTTTT.

The J gene is TRBJ1-1, the V gene TRBV7-2, with D tentatively TRBD1 (6 bases). The V end was cut by 0 bases, the J end by 6 bases, with 14 bases between. Germline V gives CDR1 SGHTA, CDR2 FQGNSA. The CDR3 length is 15 residues. This CDR3 reads CASSLALTGISEAFF. CDR3 bases: TGTGCCAGCAGCTTAGCGCTAACAGGGATATCTGAAGCTTTCTTT.

The genes are TRBV4-2 and TRBJ1-6, with 7 nucleotides matching TRBD1. Germline CDR1 LGHNA, CDR2 YNFKEQ. J gave up 6 bases and V 4 bases, and 9 bases lay outside the gene matches. This CDR3 region has 16 residues. The CDR3 sequence: CASSLSGQDRNSPLHF. For the CDR3, the DNA is TGTGCCAGCAGCCTCTCAGGACAGGATCGTAATTCACCCCTCCACTTT.

This chain connects TRBV11-2 to TRBJ2-7; 7 bases match TRBD2. Per germline, CDR1 SGHAT and CDR2 FQNNGV. This CDR3 has 13 amino acids. V was pared by 6 bases and J by 7 bases, with 9 bases of the junction left unmatched. The CDR3, as DNA: TGTGCCAGCAGACCGGCGGGAGCTAGGGAGCAGTACTTC. It encodes CASRPAGAREQYF. The full variable domain, rest sourced from reference TRBV11-2 and TRBJ2-7, is EAGVAQSPRYKIIEKRQSVAFWCNPISGHATLYWYQQILGQGPKLLIQFQNNGVVDDSQLPKDRFSAERLKGVDSTLKIQPAKLEDSAVYLCASRPAGAREQYFGPGTRLTVT.

V usage is TRBV5-1 and J usage is TRBJ2-2, with D hard to call. The CDR3 length is 16 residues. The germline CDR1 and CDR2 sequences are SGHRS and YFSETQ. Trimming took off 0 bases at V and 1 base at J, with 10 bases between the two ends. The CDR3: CASSLAWDLNTGELFF. CDR3 sequence (DNA): TGCGCCAGCAGCTTGGCCTGGGATTTGAACACCGGGGAGCTGTTTTTT. The entire variable domain, with the rest obtained from reference TRBV5-1 and TRBJ2-2, is as follows: KAGVTQTPRYLIKTRGQQVTLSCSPISGHRSVSWYQQTPGQGLQFLFEYFSETQRNKGNFPGRFSGRQFSNSRSEMNVSTLELGDSALYLCASSLAWDLNTGELFFGEGSRLTVL.

This rearrangement joins TRBV7-9 to TRBJ1-3; D is uncertain. Trimming pared 4 bases from V and 2 bases from J, leaving 9 bases between. The CDR3 has 14 residues. The germline CDR1 and CDR2 sequences are SEHNR and FQNEAQ (reference sequence). Written as DNA, the CDR3 is TGTGCCAGCAGCTCTCGCTTCGCTGGAAACACCATATATTTT. Its protein product is CASSSRFAGNTIYF.

V usage is TRBV7-3 and J usage is TRBJ2-7; unclear D gene. Germline V lookup: CDR1 SGHTA, CDR2 FQGTGA. This CDR3 comprises 14 residues. Trimming took 1 base from V and 1 from J, leaving 8 bases between them. CDR3 nucleotide sequence: TGTGCCAGCAGCTTAAGGGGTGGGTCCTACGAGCAGTACTTC. Residues: CASSLRGGSYEQYF.